The present entry profiles one TCR beta chain with its context. The target antigen is unknown. TCRdb independently ran MiXCR on the reads; one entry per CDR3 protein. The data contain approximately 500,000 distinct CDR3 sequences, 11% of them singletons. Germline assignment: CDR1 MDHEN and CDR2 SYDVKM. The CDR3 is made up of 17 amino acids. Trimming stripped 1 base from V and 10 bases from J, with 20 bases between. These data are taken from a study of T cell repertoires in cytomegalovirus infection. Study as a whole: CMV infection together with matching HLA type was indicated by public TCR beta signatures.

Notes on the study in general: Identification of carriers of CMV plus the relevant HLA was performed using cumulative public TCR beta family frequency. Dominating the ex vivo response were HLA-C-restricted CMV-specific TCR beta clonotypes.

This clonotype was obtained from a human donor in good health (CMV status not recorded). Some clones in this sample may be carry-over from other donors' samples. The J gene is TRBJ1-6, the V gene TRBV28, with D uncertain. Sample: PBMCs. In DNA form, the CDR3 reads TGTGCCAGCAGTTTATCAAGTTTCGGGAAAGTGGGCTCACCCCTCCACTTT. Translating gives CASSLSSFGKVGSPLHF.